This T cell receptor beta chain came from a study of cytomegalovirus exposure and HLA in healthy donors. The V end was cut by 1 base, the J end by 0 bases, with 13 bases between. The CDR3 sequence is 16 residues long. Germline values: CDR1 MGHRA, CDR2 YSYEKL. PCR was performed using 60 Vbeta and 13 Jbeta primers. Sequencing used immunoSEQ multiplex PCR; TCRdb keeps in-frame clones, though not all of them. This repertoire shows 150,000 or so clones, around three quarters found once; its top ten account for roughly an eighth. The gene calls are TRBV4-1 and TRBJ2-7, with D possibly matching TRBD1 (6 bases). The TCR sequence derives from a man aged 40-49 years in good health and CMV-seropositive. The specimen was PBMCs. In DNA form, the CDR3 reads TGCGCCAGCAGCCAAGGGCATACAGGGACCTCCTACGAGCAGTACTTC. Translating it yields CASSQGHTGTSYEQYF.